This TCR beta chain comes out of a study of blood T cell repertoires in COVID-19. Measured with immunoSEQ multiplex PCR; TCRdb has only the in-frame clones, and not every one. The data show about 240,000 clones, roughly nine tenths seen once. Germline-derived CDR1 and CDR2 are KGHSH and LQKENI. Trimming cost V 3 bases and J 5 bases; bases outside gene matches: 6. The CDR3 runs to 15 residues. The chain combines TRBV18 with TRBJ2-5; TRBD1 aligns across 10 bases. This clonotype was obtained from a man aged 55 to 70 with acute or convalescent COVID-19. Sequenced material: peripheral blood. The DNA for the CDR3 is TGTGCCAGCTCACCTTCGACAGGGGGCTGGGAGACCCAGTACTTC. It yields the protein CASSPSTGGWETQYF. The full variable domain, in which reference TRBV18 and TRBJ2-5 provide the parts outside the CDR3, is NAGVMQNPRHLVRRRGQEARLRCSPMKGHSHVYWYRQLPEEGLKFMVYLQKENIIDESGMPKERFSAEFPKEGPSILRIQQVVRGDSAAYFCASSPSTGGWETQYFGPGTRLLVL.